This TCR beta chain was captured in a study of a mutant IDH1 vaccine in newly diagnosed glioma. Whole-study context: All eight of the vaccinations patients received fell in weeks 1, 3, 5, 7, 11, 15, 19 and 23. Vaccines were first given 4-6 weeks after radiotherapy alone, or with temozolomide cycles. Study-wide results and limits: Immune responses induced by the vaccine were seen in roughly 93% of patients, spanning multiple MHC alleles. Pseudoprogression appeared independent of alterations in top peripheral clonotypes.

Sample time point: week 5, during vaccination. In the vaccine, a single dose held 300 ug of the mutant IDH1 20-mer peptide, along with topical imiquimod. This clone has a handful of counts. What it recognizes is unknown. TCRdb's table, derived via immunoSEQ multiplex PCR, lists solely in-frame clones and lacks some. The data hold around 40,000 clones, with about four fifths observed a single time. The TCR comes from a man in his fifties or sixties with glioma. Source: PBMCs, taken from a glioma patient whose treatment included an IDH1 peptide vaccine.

The CDR3 loop reads CASSVGLSIGGNQPQHF. CDR3 DNA: TGTGCCAGCAGCGTGGGGCTAAGTATTGGTGGCAATCAGCCCCAGCATTTT. The V and J genes are TRBV9 and TRBJ1-5; TRBD1 might be the D (5 bases). CDR1 is SGDLS, CDR2 YYNGEE, per germline. The V and J ends lost 2 bases and 2 bases respectively, with 17 bases between them. The CDR3 spans 17 residues.